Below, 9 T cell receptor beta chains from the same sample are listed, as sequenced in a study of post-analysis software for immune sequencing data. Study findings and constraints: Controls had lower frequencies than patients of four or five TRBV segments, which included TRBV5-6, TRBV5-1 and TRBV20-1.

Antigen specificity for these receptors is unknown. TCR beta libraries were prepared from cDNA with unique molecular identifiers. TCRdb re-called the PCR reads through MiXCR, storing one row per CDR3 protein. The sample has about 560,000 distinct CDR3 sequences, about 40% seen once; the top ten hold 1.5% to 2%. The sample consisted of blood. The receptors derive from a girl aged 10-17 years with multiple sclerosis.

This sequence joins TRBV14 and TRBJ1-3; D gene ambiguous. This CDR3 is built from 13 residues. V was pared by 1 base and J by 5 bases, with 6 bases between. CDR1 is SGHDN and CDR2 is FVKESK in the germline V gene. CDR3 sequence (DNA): TGTGCCAGCAGCCAAGTGGGAAGAAACACCATATATTTT. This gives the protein CASSQVGRNTIYF.

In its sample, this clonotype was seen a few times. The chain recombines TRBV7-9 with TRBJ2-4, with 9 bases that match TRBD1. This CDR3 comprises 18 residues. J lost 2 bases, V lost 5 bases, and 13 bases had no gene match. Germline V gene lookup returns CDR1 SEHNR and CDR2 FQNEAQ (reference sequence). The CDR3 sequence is CASSLTQGAQGTKNIQYF. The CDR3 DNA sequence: TGTGCCAGCAGCCTGACACAGGGGGCGCAGGGGACCAAAAACATTCAGTACTTC.

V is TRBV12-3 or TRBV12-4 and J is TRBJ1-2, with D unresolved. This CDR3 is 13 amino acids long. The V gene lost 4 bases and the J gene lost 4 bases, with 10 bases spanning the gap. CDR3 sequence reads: CASSSLVAYGYTF. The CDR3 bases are TGTGCCAGCAGTTCACTGGTCGCCTATGGCTACACCTTC.

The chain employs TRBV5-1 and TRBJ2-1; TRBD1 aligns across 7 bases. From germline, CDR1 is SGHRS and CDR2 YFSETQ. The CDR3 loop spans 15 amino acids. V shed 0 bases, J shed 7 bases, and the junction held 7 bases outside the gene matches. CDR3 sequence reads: CASSLVSPGGNEQFF. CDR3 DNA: TGCGCCAGCAGCTTGGTATCCCCAGGGGGAAATGAGCAGTTCTTC.

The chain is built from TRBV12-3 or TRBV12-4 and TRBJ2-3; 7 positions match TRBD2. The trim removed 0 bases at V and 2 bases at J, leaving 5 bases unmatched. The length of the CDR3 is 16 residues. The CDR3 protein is CASSLAGGPNTDTQYF. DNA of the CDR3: TGTGCCAGCAGTTTAGCGGGAGGGCCGAACACAGATACGCAGTATTTT.

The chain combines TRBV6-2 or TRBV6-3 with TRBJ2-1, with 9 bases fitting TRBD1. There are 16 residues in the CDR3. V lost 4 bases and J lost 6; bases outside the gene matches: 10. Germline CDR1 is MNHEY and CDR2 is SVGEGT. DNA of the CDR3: TGTGCCAGCAGTTCCTACTATAGGACAGGGGCCAATGAGCAGTTCTTC. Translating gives CASSSYYRTGANEQFF.

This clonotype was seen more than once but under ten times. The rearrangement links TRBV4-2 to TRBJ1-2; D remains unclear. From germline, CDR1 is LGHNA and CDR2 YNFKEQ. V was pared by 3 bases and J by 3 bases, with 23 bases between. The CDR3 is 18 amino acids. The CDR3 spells CASSQASAAPLQHYGYTF. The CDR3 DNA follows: TGTGCCAGCAGCCAGGCGTCGGCAGCGCCTTTGCAGCACTATGGCTACACCTTC.

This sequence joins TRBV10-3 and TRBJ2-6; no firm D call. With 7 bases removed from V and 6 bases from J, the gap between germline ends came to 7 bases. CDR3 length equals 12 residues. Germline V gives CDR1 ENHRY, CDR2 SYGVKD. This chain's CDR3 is CAITAEANVLTF. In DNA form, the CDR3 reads TGTGCCATCACCGCTGAGGCCAACGTCCTGACTTTC.

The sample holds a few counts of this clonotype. In nucleotides, the CDR3 is TGTGCCAGCAGTACCGCCGGGGAAACCTACGAGCAGTACTTC. This gives the protein CASSTAGETYEQYF. This chain links TRBV5-6 with TRBJ2-7; a weak D match, TRBD2 (5 bases). Germline CDR1 reads SGHDT; CDR2 reads YYEEEE. There are 14 residues in the CDR3. The ends were cut back, 5 bases at V and 2 bases at J, with 14 bases in the middle.